Shown below are 25 T cell receptor beta chains from a single sample sequenced in a study of cytomegalovirus exposure and HLA in healthy donors. 60 Vbeta and 13 Jbeta primers were used in PCR. TCRdb's copy holds only in-frame clones and misses some; the assay was immunoSEQ multiplex PCR. The sample includes about 120,000 clones, 63% of them seen just once. The sequenced sample consisted of PBMCs. These receptors were taken from a middle-aged man in good health and CMV-seropositive.

CDR3 region: CASSVGPGQKNTEAFF. CDR3 in DNA: TGTGCCAGCAGCGTAGGTCCTGGACAGAAGAACACTGAAGCTTTCTTT. The chain is built from TRBV9 and TRBJ1-1; TRBD1 is a possible D gene (6 bases). The CDR3 has 16 amino acids. Germline CDR1 reads SGDLS; CDR2 reads YYNGEE. With 0 bases removed from V and 1 base from J, the gap between germline ends came to 13 bases.

The J gene is TRBJ2-1, the V gene TRBV5-6; D is possibly TRBD2 (6 bases). V was cut by 3 bases and J by 7 bases, with 11 bases left in between. There are 13 residues in the CDR3. Germline loops: CDR1 SGHDT, CDR2 YYEEEE. The chain's CDR3 is CASSWDFANEQFF. The CDR3 bases are TGTGCCAGCAGCTGGGACTTTGCAAATGAGCAGTTCTTC.

The V and J genes are TRBV7-9 and TRBJ2-7; 9 bases are shared with TRBD1. The CDR3 has 16 residues. The V gene's germline CDR1 is SEHNR and CDR2 FQNEAQ (reference sequence). Germline trimming cut 7 bases from V and 2 bases from J; bases unmatched to any gene: 12. The chain's CDR3 is CASTSTRDREAYEQYF. The CDR3 region has the DNA TGTGCCAGCACCTCAACGAGGGACAGGGAAGCCTACGAGCAGTACTTC. The whole variable domain, remainder taken from reference TRBV7-9 and TRBJ2-7, is DTGVSQNPRHKITKRGQNVTFRCDPISEHNRLYWYRQTLGQGPEFLTYFQNEAQLEKSRLLSDRFSAERPKGSFSTLEIQRTEQGDSAMYLCASTSTRDREAYEQYFGPGTRLTVT.

The chain carries TRBV14 and TRBJ1-5; 7 nucleotides agree with TRBD1. Germline CDR1 SGHDN, CDR2 FVKESK. This CDR3 has 13 residues. Trimming took 5 bases from V and 7 from J; bases not matched to a gene: 5. CDR3 bases: TGTGCCAGCAGCATTCGAGGGGGCCAGCCCCAGCATTTT. It yields the protein CASSIRGGQPQHF.

The rearrangement uses TRBV7-3 and TRBJ2-3; weak D call: TRBD2 (6 bases). The length of the CDR3 is 16 residues. V was pared by 6 bases and J by 1 base, with 17 bases between. The germline gives CDR1 SGHTA, CDR2 FQGTGA. The CDR3 here is CASRKGRPWGTDTQYF. The CDR3 DNA sequence: TGTGCCAGCAGAAAAGGGAGGCCCTGGGGCACAGATACGCAGTATTTT.

A few counts support this clone. The chain carries TRBV10-3 and TRBJ2-1, with 10 positions matching TRBD1. Losses at the gene ends were 6 bases for V and 4 bases for J; bases not matched to a gene: 3. CDR1 is ENHRY and CDR2 is SYGVKD in the germline V gene. This CDR3 contains 14 residues. For the CDR3, the DNA is TGTGCCATCAGATCGGGACAGGGGTACAATGAGCAGTTCTTC. Its translation is CAIRSGQGYNEQFF.

V and J are TRBV7-9 and TRBJ2-5, with a tentative D call TRBD2 (6 bases). The CDR3 has 17 residues. The germline gives CDR1 SEHNR, CDR2 FQNEAQ (reference sequence). Trimming cost V 5 bases and J 2 bases, with 21 bases left between them. Here the CDR3 reads CASSPSWSRRVQETQYF. In DNA form, the CDR3 reads TGTGCCAGCAGCCCCAGTTGGTCCAGGAGGGTTCAAGAGACCCAGTACTTC.

This clone was counted only a few times. The genes are TRBV2 and TRBJ2-2; possible D gene TRBD2, 5 bases. This CDR3 spans 14 amino acids. Germline CDR1 reads SNHLY; CDR2 reads FYNNEI. V was shortened by 6 bases and J by 0 bases, with 8 bases between the two germline ends. Here the CDR3 DNA reads TGTGCCAGCAGGAGGGCAGCGAACACCGGGGAGCTGTTTTTT. It encodes CASRRAANTGELFF.

This clone was seen only a few times. The V and J genes are TRBV6-5 and TRBJ1-1, with D perhaps TRBD1 (6 bases). This CDR3 region has 15 residues. V dropped 6 bases and J dropped 2 bases, with 16 bases sitting between them. Germline V gene data show CDR1 as MNHEY and CDR2 as SVGAGI. The CDR3 DNA is TGTGCCAGCAGCGATCGAAACAGGGTTAACACTGAAGCTTTCTTT. Encoded protein: CASSDRNRVNTEAFF.

This clone has just a few counts. The gene calls are TRBV6-6 and TRBJ2-7, with TRBD2 matching over 8 bases. This CDR3 has 14 residues. The trim removed 2 bases at V and 7 bases at J, leaving 7 bases unmatched. The germline CDR1 and CDR2 sequences are MNHNY and SVGAGI (reference sequence). Here the CDR3 reads CASSYLAGGGEQYF. The CDR3 DNA reads as TGTGCCAGCAGTTACCTCGCGGGAGGTGGGGAGCAGTACTTC.

A few counts support this clone. V and J are TRBV2 and TRBJ2-2; 9 positions match TRBD2. The CDR3 covers 16 residues. V shed 4 bases and J 7 bases; nucleotides not matched to a gene: 10. Germline values: CDR1 SNHLY, CDR2 FYNNEI. Written as DNA, the CDR3 is TGTGCCAGCAGTGTTAGCGGGAGCAGGACTGTCGGGGAGCTGTTTTTT. Translating it yields CASSVSGSRTVGELFF.

A few counts support this clone. J is TRBJ2-7 and V is TRBV25-1; 8 nucleotides align to TRBD1. The CDR3 consists of 14 residues. The trim removed 11 bases at V and 3 bases at J, leaving 12 bases unmatched. The germline V gene has CDR1 MGHDK and CDR2 SYGVNS. The CDR3 protein is CAFRGPKQIYEQYF. CDR3 DNA sequence: TGTGCCTTCAGGGGGCCTAAGCAAATCTACGAGCAGTACTTC.

The rearrangement uses TRBV6-5 and TRBJ1-6; D unresolved. The CDR3 is 16 amino acids. V was shortened by 0 bases and J by 10 bases, with 16 bases between the two germline ends. Germline lookup yields CDR1 MNHEY and CDR2 SVGAGI. The CDR3 nucleotides read TGTGCCAGCAGTTACTCAATTGATCCCCCGGTCTCACCCCTCCACTTT. Amino acids: CASSYSIDPPVSPLHF.

The rearrangement links TRBV6-1 to TRBJ2-7; tentative D call: TRBD2 (6 bases). Germline CDR1 MNHNS, CDR2 SASEGT. The CDR3 consists of 15 residues. V was cut by 2 bases and J by 3 bases, with 14 bases left in between. The CDR3 reads CASSEYGTPLYEQYF. For the CDR3, the DNA is TGTGCCAGCAGTGAATACGGGACTCCGCTCTACGAGCAGTACTTC.

V gene TRBV5-1 combines with J gene TRBJ1-5; maybe TRBD1 (5 bases). Per germline, CDR1 SGHRS and CDR2 YFSETQ. The CDR3 totals 15 residues. Trimming took off 0 bases at V and 6 bases at J, with 13 bases between the two ends. CDR3 nucleotide sequence: TGCGCCAGCAGCTTGGTGGGAGGGGAGGTTCAGCCCCAGCATTTT. It translates to CASSLVGGEVQPQHF.

This clone was seen more than once but under ten times. The rearrangement uses TRBV4-1 and TRBJ2-1; 13 bases are a match to TRBD2. The CDR3 covers 20 residues. Unmatched junction bases numbered 18, after V lost 5 bases and J lost 5 bases. Germline values: CDR1 MGHRA, CDR2 YSYEKL. CDR3 bases: TGCGCCAGCAGCACAAGAGCATTAAGGACCGGGACTAGCGGGAACAATGAGCAGTTCTTC. Its protein is CASSTRALRTGTSGNNEQFF.

This clone came up once. This chain joins TRBV5-1 and TRBJ2-3; D not certain. CDR3 size: 14 residues. V was pared by 2 bases and J by 2 bases, with 9 bases between. CDR1 and CDR2 (germline): SGHRS, YFSETQ. DNA for the CDR3: TGCGCCAGCAGCTTTAGGAGTCTCACAGATACGCAGTATTTT. Its protein is CASSFRSLTDTQYF. Variable domain in full (rest from reference TRBV5-1 and TRBJ2-3): KAGVTQTPRYLIKTRGQQVTLSCSPISGHRSVSWYQQTPGQGLQFLFEYFSETQRNKGNFPGRFSGRQFSNSRSEMNVSTLELGDSALYLCASSFRSLTDTQYFGPGTRLTVL.

This clone was seen more than once but under ten times. The rearrangement uses TRBV11-2 and TRBJ2-7, with 8 positions matching TRBD2. The V and J ends lost 5 bases and 3 bases, in that order; junction bases with no gene match: 9. The CDR3 runs to 15 residues. Germline assignment: CDR1 SGHAT and CDR2 FQNNGV. CDR3: CASSLQTSADYEQYF. For the CDR3, the DNA is TGTGCCAGCAGCCTCCAGACTAGCGCGGACTACGAGCAGTACTTC.

In its sample, this clone was seen a few times. The genes are TRBV27 and TRBJ2-1; TRBD2 aligns across 14 bases. The CDR3 loop spans 18 amino acids. Losses at the gene ends were 3 bases for V and 0 bases for J; bases not matched to a gene: 4. Germline CDR1 MNHEY, CDR2 SMNVEV (reference sequence). The CDR3 DNA is TGTGCCAGCAGTTTTAGGACTAGCGGGGGGAGCTCCTACAATGAGCAGTTCTTC. As protein: CASSFRTSGGSSYNEQFF.

CDR3 in DNA: TGTGCCAGTAGTATCGGCGGGCCTAACAATGAGCAGTTCTTC. Translation gives CASSIGGPNNEQFF. The rearrangement links TRBV19 to TRBJ2-1; D is perhaps TRBD2 (5 bases). The CDR3 is 14 amino acids. The V and J ends lost 3 bases and 5 bases respectively, with 11 bases between them. Germline V gives CDR1 LNHDA, CDR2 SQIVND (reference sequence).

The genes are TRBV7-3 and TRBJ1-1; D might be TRBD1 (6 bases). Deletions cut 5 bases from V and 1 base from J, with 8 bases between. CDR3 length: 13 amino acids. Germline lookup yields CDR1 SGHTA and CDR2 FQGTGA. In DNA, the CDR3 is TGTGCCAGCAGCACACAGGGGAACACTGAAGCTTTCTTT. Its translation is CASSTQGNTEAFF.

The rearrangement joins TRBV18 to TRBJ2-7, with 8 positions matching TRBD1. The germline V gene has CDR1 KGHSH and CDR2 LQKENI. The V and J ends lost 6 bases and 4 bases, in that order; junction bases with no gene match: 11. This CDR3 has 15 amino acids. In DNA form, the CDR3 reads TGTGCCAGCTCCCCGTGGCAGGGGGCAGGGTACGAGCAGTACTTC. This gives the protein CASSPWQGAGYEQYF. The whole variable domain, remainder taken from reference TRBV18 and TRBJ2-7, is NAGVMQNPRHLVRRRGQEARLRCSPMKGHSHVYWYRQLPEEGLKFMVYLQKENIIDESGMPKERFSAEFPKEGPSILRIQQVVRGDSAAYFCASSPWQGAGYEQYFGPGTRLTVT.

The V and J genes are TRBV7-9 and TRBJ1-2, with a possible D match to TRBD1 (6 bases). CDR3 length: 15 residues. The germline CDR1 and CDR2 sequences are SEHNR and FQNEAQ (reference sequence). The ends were cut back, 1 base at V and 4 bases at J, with 13 bases in the middle. Here the CDR3 reads CASSLGVGRGYGYTF. The CDR3 DNA is TGTGCCAGCAGCTTAGGAGTGGGCAGGGGCTATGGCTACACCTTC.

The chain employs TRBV7-2 and TRBJ1-2, with 9 bases fitting TRBD1. The CDR3 totals 17 residues. The V gene end was trimmed by 2 bases and the J gene end by 4 bases; junction bases not matched to a gene: 11. Germline CDR1 is SGHTA and CDR2 is FQGNSA. The chain's CDR3 is CASSLLGTGSSRYGYTF. In DNA form, the CDR3 reads TGTGCCAGCAGCTTACTCGGGACAGGGTCCTCCCGCTATGGCTACACCTTC.

V is TRBV5-1 and J is TRBJ2-7; perhaps TRBD2 as D (7 bases). Germline V gene sequence: CDR1 SGHRS, CDR2 YFSETQ. V was shortened by 4 bases and J by 6 bases, with 23 bases between the two germline ends. The CDR3 has 16 amino acids. The CDR3 sequence: CASSPGGQATVSEQYF. CDR3 nucleotide sequence: TGCGCCAGCAGCCCCGGGGGGCAGGCGACGGTTTCCGAGCAGTACTTC.